These T cell receptor beta chains were read from a single sample in a study of cytomegalovirus exposure and HLA in healthy donors. The repertoire was sequenced with immunoSEQ multiplex PCR; TCRdb's copy has only in-frame clones and lacks some. The profile covers about 210,000 clones, with roughly 77% appearing a single time and approximately 0.39% taken by the ten largest. The sequencing input was PBMCs. The receptors here all came from a male donor in good health and CMV-seropositive. CDR3s include the opening cysteine and the closing phenylalanine or tryptophan. The D gene is left open where the match is weak. Only some rows state a clone size, as once, few, many or a class for expanded clones.

J gene	D gene	clone size	V gene	CDR3 DNA	CDR3 protein
TRBJ2-7	NA	NA	TRBV27	TGTGCCAGCAGTTCCTACCGGAGCGGAAACTACGAGCAGTACTTC	CASSSYRSGNYEQYF
TRBJ2-7	TRBD2	once	TRBV7-6	TGTGCCAGCAGCCCCGGGACTAGCGCTACCTACGAGCAGTACTTC	CASSPGTSATYEQYF
TRBJ2-7	TRBD2	NA	TRBV5-1	TGCGCCAGTCACGGGACTAGCGGCTACGAGCAGTACTTC	CASHGTSGYEQYF
TRBJ2-5	TRBD2	NA	TRBV25-1	TGTGCCAGCACCACGGGGAGCGGGGGTCACCAAGAGACCCAGTACTTC	CASTTGSGGHQETQYF
TRBJ2-5	NA	NA	TRBV7-3	TGTGCCAGCAGCCAACTAGGAGAGACCCAGTACTTC	CASSQLGETQYF
TRBJ1-2	NA	NA	TRBV15	TGTGCCACCAGCAGAGAGGGCAGGTTAGATGGCTACACCTTC	CATSREGRLDGYTF
TRBJ2-5	TRBD2	NA	TRBV5-1	TGCGCCAGCAGCTCAGGACTAGCATACGAGACCCAGTACTTC	CASSSGLAYETQYF
TRBJ2-7	TRBD2	NA	TRBV9	TGTGCCAGCAGCGAGAGGCCGGGGGGGTACGAGCAGTACTTC	CASSERPGGYEQYF
TRBJ2-7	NA	once	TRBV28	TGTGCCAGCAGTTTGACAGCCTACGAGCAGTACTTC	CASSLTAYEQYF
TRBJ2-5	NA	NA	TRBV9	TGTGCCAGCAGCGTAGGCGGGGTCAACACTAATGAGCAGTACTTC	CASSVGGVNTNEQYF
TRBJ2-1	TRBD2	NA	TRBV4-2	TGTGCCAGCAGCCAAGCAGCGGGGGGGCTTAACAATGAGCAGTTCTTC	CASSQAAGGLNNEQFF
TRBJ1-4	NA	once	TRBV7-2	TGTGCCAGCAGCTTGGGGAGGGAAAAACTGTTTTTT	CASSLGREKLFF
TRBJ1-2	TRBD1	once	TRBV7-9	TGTGCCAGCAGGGAGGTACAGGGGGCACTCTATGGCTACACCTTC	CASREVQGALYGYTF
TRBJ1-5	TRBD1	NA	TRBV27	TGTGCCAGCAGTCTCGGGACAGGCAATCAGCCCCAGCATTTT	CASSLGTGNQPQHF
TRBJ2-7	NA	NA	TRBV7-2	TGTGCCAGCAGATCCAACAGTTACGCCTACGAGCAGTACTTC	CASRSNSYAYEQYF
TRBJ2-3	TRBD2	NA	TRBV6-5	TGTGCCAGCACCCTGACTGGCGGGAGGGATACGCAGTATTTT	CASTLTGGRDTQYF
TRBJ1-2	TRBD1	NA	TRBV9	TGTGCCAGCAGCGCTGGACAGGGACTTTCCCTCTATGGCTACACCTTC	CASSAGQGLSLYGYTF
TRBJ1-2	TRBD1	NA	TRBV19	TGTGCCAGTAGTATTGGGACAGGGGACTATGGCTACACCTTC	CASSIGTGDYGYTF
TRBJ1-3	NA	NA	TRBV29-1	TGCAGCGTTGCCGGTAGTGGAAACACCATATATTTT	CSVAGSGNTIYF
TRBJ2-7	NA	NA	TRBV21-1	TGTGCCAGCAGCAAAAGGCCCACCCGGGACTACTCCTACGAGCAGTACTTC	CASSKRPTRDYSYEQYF
TRBJ1-4	NA	NA	TRBV15	TGTGCCACCAGCGATCCGCAGGTCACGCCTGAAAAACTGTTTTTT	CATSDPQVTPEKLFF
TRBJ1-1	NA	NA	TRBV10-3	TGTGCCATCAGTGAGTCGGGAGGCACTGAAGCTTTCTTT	CAISESGGTEAFF
TRBJ1-6	TRBD1	NA	TRBV27	TGTGCCAGCAGTGACTCGGACAGGGGGCTAGATAATTCACCCCTCCACTTT	CASSDSDRGLDNSPLHF
TRBJ1-5	NA	few	TRBV18	TGTGCCAGCTCCGAGACAGGAGATCAGCCCCAGCATTTT	CASSETGDQPQHF
TRBJ1-2	NA	NA	TRBV7-2	TGTGCCAGCAGCCCCCAGGGCAACTATGGCTACACCTTC	CASSPQGNYGYTF
TRBJ1-5	TRBD1	NA	TRBV4-2	TGTGCCAGCAGCCAGACCGGGACAGGGGAGTTAGGTCAGCCCCAGCATTTT	CASSQTGTGELGQPQHF
TRBJ2-7	TRBD2	NA	TRBV10-2	TGCGCCAGCAGTGAGGCTAGCGGGAGTTACGAGCAGTACTTC	CASSEASGSYEQYF
TRBJ1-4	NA	NA	TRBV6-6	TGTGCCAGCACCATTCAGGGGAGTAATGAAAAACTGTTTTTT	CASTIQGSNEKLFF
TRBJ1-1	NA	NA	TRBV20-1	TGCAGTGCTAAGGGGGACACTGAAGCTTTCTTT	CSAKGDTEAFF
TRBJ2-7	TRBD2	NA	TRBV7-3	TGTGCCAGCAGCTTAACGGTGGTAGCGGGAGGTGCCGAGCAGTACTTC	CASSLTVVAGGAEQYF
TRBJ2-7	NA	NA	TRBV18	TGTGCCAGCTCTCTTAACTCGAAGACCTACGAGCAGTACTTC	CASSLNSKTYEQYF
TRBJ2-2	NA	NA	TRBV5-5	TGTGCCAGCAGCTTGGCAAACGGGGAGCTGTTTTTT	CASSLANGELFF
TRBJ1-3	NA	NA	TRBV7-9	TGTGCCAGCAGCCCCCAAGGGAGGGGAGGCACCATATATTTT	CASSPQGRGGTIYF
TRBJ2-7	NA	NA	TRBV15	TGTGCCACCAGCAGCCCCGAGGAACTCCACGAGCAGTACTTC	CATSSPEELHEQYF
TRBJ2-7	TRBD2	NA	TRBV7-2	TGTGCCAGCAGCTTATCGGCGGGAGCGGGCGAGCAGTACTTC	CASSLSAGAGEQYF
TRBJ2-1	TRBD2	NA	TRBV9	TGTGCCAGCAGCGCCCCTGGAAGCGGGAGGCAGTTCTTC	CASSAPGSGRQFF
TRBJ1-5	NA	NA	TRBV5-1	TGCGCCAGCAGCTTAGGGGATGATAGCAATCAGCCCCAGCATTTT	CASSLGDDSNQPQHF
TRBJ2-1	NA	NA	TRBV2	TGTGCCAGCAGTGATACCCGGGGGGAGCAGTTCTTC	CASSDTRGEQFF
TRBJ1-2	TRBD1	NA	TRBV27	TGTGCCAGCAGTCCCCTAGGGGGCGGGAAGGCGTACGGCTACACCTTC	CASSPLGGGKAYGYTF
TRBJ2-5	TRBD2	NA	TRBV5-1	TGCGCCAGCGAAGCGGGAGGATCCGAGACCCAGTACTTC	CASEAGGSETQYF
TRBJ2-3	NA	few	TRBV15	TGTGCCACCAGCAGAGATGTAGGACTCACCCGTAATACGCAGTATTTT	CATSRDVGLTRNTQYF
TRBJ2-7	TRBD2	NA	TRBV13	TGTGCCAGCAGCTCGGGACTAGCGGCCTACGAGCAGTACTTC	CASSSGLAAYEQYF
TRBJ1-1	NA	NA	TRBV5-4	TGTGCCAGCAGTTCTCTCAGAAACACTGAAGCTTTCTTT	CASSSLRNTEAFF
TRBJ2-3	NA	NA	TRBV4-2	TGTGCCAGCAGCCAAGATAGAGATACGCAGTATTTT	CASSQDRDTQYF
TRBJ2-3	TRBD2	NA	TRBV19	TGTGCCAGTAGCGTACTTATAGCGGGAGAAACAGATACGCAGTATTTT	CASSVLIAGETDTQYF
TRBJ1-2	NA	NA	TRBV29-1	TGCAGCGTTGATCGTACAGGAATCTATGGCTACACCTTC	CSVDRTGIYGYTF
TRBJ2-5	TRBD1	NA	TRBV11-2	TGTGCCAGCAGCGGGGACAGGGGTGATGAGACCCAGTACTTC	CASSGDRGDETQYF
TRBJ2-7	TRBD2	few	TRBV7-2	TGTGCCAGCAGCTTAGCCAGCGGGGGGTTGGTCTACGAGCAGTACTTC	CASSLASGGLVYEQYF
TRBJ1-2	NA	few	TRBV7-2	TGTGCCAGCAGCTTAATCGGGGGAATCTATGGCTACACCTTC	CASSLIGGIYGYTF
TRBJ1-2	TRBD1	NA	TRBV7-2	TGTGCCAGCAGCGACACAGGGGGGGACTATGGCTACACCTTC	CASSDTGGDYGYTF
TRBJ2-5	TRBD1	NA	TRBV11-3	TGTGCCAGCAGCGCCCGGGAAGGGGGCCTTCAAGAGACCCAGTACTTC	CASSAREGGLQETQYF
TRBJ2-7	TRBD2	NA	TRBV7-2	TGTGCCAGCAGCTCTGGACTAGCATACTACGAGCAGTACTTC	CASSSGLAYYEQYF
TRBJ2-7	NA	NA	TRBV6-5	TGTGCCAGCACCCGGGGTGGGGAAGGTAACGAGCAGTACTTC	CASTRGGEGNEQYF
TRBJ1-5	TRBD1	NA	TRBV5-1	TGCGCCAGCAGCTCGGGACAGGGTCAGCAGCCCCAGCATTTT	CASSSGQGQQPQHF
TRBJ2-1	TRBD2	once	TRBV9	TGTGCCAGCAGCCCAGTTAGCGGGGGGTTGAATGAGCAGTTCTTC	CASSPVSGGLNEQFF
TRBJ1-2	TRBD1	NA	TRBV15	TGTGCCACCAGCAGCGACCGAGGGACAGACTTCGTCTATGGCTACACCTTC	CATSSDRGTDFVYGYTF
TRBJ1-1	TRBD1	NA	TRBV5-6	TGTGCCAGCAGGCGTGGGACAGGGGGCAGTACTGAAGCTTTCTTT	CASRRGTGGSTEAFF
TRBJ1-1	TRBD1	NA	TRBV4-1	TGCGCCAGCAGCCAGACAACAGGGGTGAGAACTGAAGCTTTCTTT	CASSQTTGVRTEAFF